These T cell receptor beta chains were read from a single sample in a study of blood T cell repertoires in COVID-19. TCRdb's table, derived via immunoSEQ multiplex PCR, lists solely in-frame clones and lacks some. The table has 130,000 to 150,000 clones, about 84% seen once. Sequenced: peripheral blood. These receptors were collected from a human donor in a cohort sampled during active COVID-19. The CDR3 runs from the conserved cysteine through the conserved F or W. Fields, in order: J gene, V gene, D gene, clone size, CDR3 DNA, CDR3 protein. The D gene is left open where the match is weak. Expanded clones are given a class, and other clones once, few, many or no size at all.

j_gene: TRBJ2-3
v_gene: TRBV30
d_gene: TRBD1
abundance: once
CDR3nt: TGTGCCTGGAGCCCCGGGACAGGAGGCACAGATACGCAGTATTTT
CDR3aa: CAWSPGTGGTDTQYF

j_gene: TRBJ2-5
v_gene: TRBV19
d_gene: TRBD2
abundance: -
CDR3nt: TGTGCCAGTAGTATAGGTGGACTAGCGAGGGAGACCCAGTACTTC
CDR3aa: CASSIGGLARETQYF

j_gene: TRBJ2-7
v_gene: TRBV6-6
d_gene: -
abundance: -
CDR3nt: TGTGCCAGCAGTCCCCGGGACTGGACCTACGAGCAGTACTTC
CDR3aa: CASSPRDWTYEQYF

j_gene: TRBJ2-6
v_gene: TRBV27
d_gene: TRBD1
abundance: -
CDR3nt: TGTGCCAGCAGTTTAATAGGACAGGGGGTTTCTGGGGCCAACGTCCTGACTTTC
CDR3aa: CASSLIGQGVSGANVLTF

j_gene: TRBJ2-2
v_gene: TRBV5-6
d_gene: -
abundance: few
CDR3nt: TGTGCCAGCAGTAACAGGGTGGGTTGGAACACCGGGGAGCTGTTTTTT
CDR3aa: CASSNRVGWNTGELFF

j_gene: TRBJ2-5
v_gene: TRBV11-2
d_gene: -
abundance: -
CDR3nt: TGTGCCAGCACAATCGACAGACACCAAGAGACCCAGTACTTC
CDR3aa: CASTIDRHQETQYF

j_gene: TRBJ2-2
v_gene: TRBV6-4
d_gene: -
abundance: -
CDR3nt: TGTGCCAGCAGTGTTTCCAGGGGGGCCTACACCGGGGAGCTGTTTTTT
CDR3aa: CASSVSRGAYTGELFF

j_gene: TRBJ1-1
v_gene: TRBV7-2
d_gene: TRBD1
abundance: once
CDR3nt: TGTGCCAGCAGCTTAGCGACACAGGGGATGACTGAAGCTTTCTTT
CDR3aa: CASSLATQGMTEAFF

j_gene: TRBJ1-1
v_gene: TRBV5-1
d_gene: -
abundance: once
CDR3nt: TGCGCCAGCAGGGTTTCTATGAACACTGAAGCTTTCTTT
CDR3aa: CASRVSMNTEAFF

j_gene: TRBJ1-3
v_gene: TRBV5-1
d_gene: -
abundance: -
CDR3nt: TGCGCCAGCAGCCCGACAGGTGGGACCATATATTTT
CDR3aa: CASSPTGGTIYF

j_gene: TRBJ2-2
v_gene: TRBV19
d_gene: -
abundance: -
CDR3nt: TGTGCCAGTTCCCCGGGGATAAACACCGGGGAGCTGTTTTTT
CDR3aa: CASSPGINTGELFF

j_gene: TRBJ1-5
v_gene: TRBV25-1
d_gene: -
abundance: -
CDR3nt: TGTGCCAGCAGTGAATCAGGGGTCCCTAATCAGCCCCAGCATTTT
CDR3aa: CASSESGVPNQPQHF

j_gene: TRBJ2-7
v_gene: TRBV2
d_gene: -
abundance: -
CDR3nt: TGTGCCAGCAGTGAAGAGTTCACAGTTTCCTACGAGCAGTACTTC
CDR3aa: CASSEEFTVSYEQYF

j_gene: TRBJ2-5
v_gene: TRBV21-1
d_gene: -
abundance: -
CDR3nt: TGTGCCAGCAGCAAATCTTGGACAGGGTTTGGGGAGACCCAGTACTTC
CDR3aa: CASSKSWTGFGETQYF

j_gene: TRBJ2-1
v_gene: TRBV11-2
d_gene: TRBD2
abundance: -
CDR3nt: TGTGCCAGCAGCTTAGAGATGCGGGGGGCGCTATACAATGAGCAGTTCTTC
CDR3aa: CASSLEMRGALYNEQFF

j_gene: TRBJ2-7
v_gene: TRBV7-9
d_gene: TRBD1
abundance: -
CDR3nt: TGTGCCAGCAGACAGGGACAGGACTACGAGCAGTACTTC
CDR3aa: CASRQGQDYEQYF

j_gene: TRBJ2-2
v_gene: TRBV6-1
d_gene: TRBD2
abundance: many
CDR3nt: TGTGCCAGCAGTGAACTAGCGGGGGGGCCCGGGGAGCTGTTTTTT
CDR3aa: CASSELAGGPGELFF

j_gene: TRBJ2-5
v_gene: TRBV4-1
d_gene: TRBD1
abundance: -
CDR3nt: TGCGCCAGCAGCCAAGATCGGTCCAGGGGGCGAGAGACCCAGTACTTC
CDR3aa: CASSQDRSRGRETQYF

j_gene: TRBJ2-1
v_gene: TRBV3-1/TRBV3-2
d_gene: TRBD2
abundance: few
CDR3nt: TGTGCCAGCAGCTGGACTAGCGGGGACAATGAGCAGTTCTTC
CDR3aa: CASSWTSGDNEQFF

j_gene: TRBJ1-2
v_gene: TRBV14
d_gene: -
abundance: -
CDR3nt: TGTGCCAGCAGCCGGGCGAGCTCTTATGGCTACACCTTC
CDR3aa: CASSRASSYGYTF

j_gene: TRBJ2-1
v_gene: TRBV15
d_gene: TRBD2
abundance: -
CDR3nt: TGTGCCACCAGCGCACTAGCGGGGAGCTCCTACAATGAGCAGTTCTTC
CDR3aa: CATSALAGSSYNEQFF

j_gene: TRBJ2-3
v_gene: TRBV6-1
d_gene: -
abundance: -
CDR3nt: TGTGCCAGCAGTGAAGTATGGAGGGGCCGGCCTAGGGATACGCAGTATTTT
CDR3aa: CASSEVWRGRPRDTQYF

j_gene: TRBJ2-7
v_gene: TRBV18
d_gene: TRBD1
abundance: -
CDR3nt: TGTGCCAGCTCACCCGGGACAGGGGGTATAAACGAGCAGTACTTC
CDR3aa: CASSPGTGGINEQYF

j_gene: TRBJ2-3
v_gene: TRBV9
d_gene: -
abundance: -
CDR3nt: TGTGCCAGCAGCGGGAGGTATTCTGGGGATACGCAGTATTTT
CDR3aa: CASSGRYSGDTQYF

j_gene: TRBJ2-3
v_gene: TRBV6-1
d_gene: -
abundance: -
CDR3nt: TGTGCCAGCAGTGAACCTCCTCCCGCGATCACAGATACGCAGTATTTT
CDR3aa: CASSEPPPAITDTQYF

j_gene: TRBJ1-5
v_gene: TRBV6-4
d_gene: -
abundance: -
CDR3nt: TGTGCCAGCAGCCGCGACAGCTATCAGCCCCAGCATTTT
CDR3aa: CASSRDSYQPQHF

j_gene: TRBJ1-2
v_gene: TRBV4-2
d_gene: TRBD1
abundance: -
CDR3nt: TGTGCCAGCAGCCAGACAGGGATAGCGTTGAGCTATGGCTACACCTTC
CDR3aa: CASSQTGIALSYGYTF

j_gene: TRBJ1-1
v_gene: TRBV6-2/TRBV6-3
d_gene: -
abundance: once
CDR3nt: TGTGCCAGCAGTTACAGCGTAATTTACGGGAACACTGAAGCTTTCTTT
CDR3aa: CASSYSVIYGNTEAFF

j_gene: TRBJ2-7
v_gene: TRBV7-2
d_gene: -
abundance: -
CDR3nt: TGTGCCAGTTACGGAGGACGGGCCTACGAGCAGTACTTC
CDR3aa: CASYGGRAYEQYF

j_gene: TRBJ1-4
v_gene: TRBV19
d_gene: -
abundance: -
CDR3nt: TGTGCCAGTAGCCTACCGCAGGGGAGCTTGTTTTTT
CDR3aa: CASSLPQGSLFF

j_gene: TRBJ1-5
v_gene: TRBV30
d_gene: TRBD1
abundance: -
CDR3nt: TGTGCCTGGAGTGCTTGGGACAGGGCTAATCAGCCCCAGCATTTT
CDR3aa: CAWSAWDRANQPQHF

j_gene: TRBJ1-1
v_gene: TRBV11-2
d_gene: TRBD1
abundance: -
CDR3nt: TGTGCCAGCAGCCCACCGGACAGGGTGACCACTGAAGCTTTCTTT
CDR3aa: CASSPPDRVTTEAFF

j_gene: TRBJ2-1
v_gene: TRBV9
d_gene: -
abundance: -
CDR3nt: TGTGCCAGCAGCGTAGAGTCAGGGGGAGGTGAGCAGTTCTTC
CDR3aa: CASSVESGGGEQFF

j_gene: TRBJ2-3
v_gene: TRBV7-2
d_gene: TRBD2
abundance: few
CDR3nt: TGTGCCAGCAGCTTAGCTAGCGGGGGCACAGATACGCAGTATTTT
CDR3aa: CASSLASGGTDTQYF

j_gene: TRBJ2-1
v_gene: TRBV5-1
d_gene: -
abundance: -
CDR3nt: TGCGCCAGCAGCTTGGCGGCAGGGGTAAGTGAGCAGTTCTTC
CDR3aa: CASSLAAGVSEQFF

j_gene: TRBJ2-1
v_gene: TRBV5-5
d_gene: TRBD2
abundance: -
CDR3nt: TGTGCCAGCGACCTAAGCGGGGGACACAATGAGCAGTTCTTC
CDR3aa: CASDLSGGHNEQFF

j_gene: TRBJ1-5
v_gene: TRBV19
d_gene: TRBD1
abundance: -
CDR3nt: TGTGCCAGTAGTACTGGACAGGGCCGAAATCAGCCCCAGCATTTT
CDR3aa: CASSTGQGRNQPQHF

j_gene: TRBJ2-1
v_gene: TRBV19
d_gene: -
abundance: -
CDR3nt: TGTGCCAGTAGTATGGTGGGGGGGCAGGTCGATGAGCAGTTCTTC
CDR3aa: CASSMVGGQVDEQFF